This T cell receptor beta chain was found in a study of STAT3 mutations in large granular lymphocyte leukemia. General study results and limits: In T-cell large granular lymphocyte leukemia, about half of patients showed multiple immunodominant subclonotypes. Clonal expansion was inferred from samples taken at other timepoints.

Clones were sequenced by immunoSEQ multiplex PCR, and TCRdb holds only the in-frame ones, with some missing. The sample contains some 31,000 clones, approximately 86% of which appear only once. Trimming removed 1 base from V and 7 bases from J, with 16 bases in between. This CDR3 contains 14 residues. The germline V gene encodes CDR1 GTSNPN and CDR2 SVGIG (reference sequence). About this clone: Its matching antigen is unknown.

This sequence joins TRBV30 and TRBJ2-5, with D perhaps matching TRBD2 (6 bases). Material: peripheral blood mononuclear cells. The clonotype originates from a man aged 60 to 69 with T-cell large granular lymphocyte leukemia. Some clones in this sample may be carry-over from other donors' samples. DNA of the CDR3: TGTGCCTGGAGTGGGGGACTGATCGAGGGGACCCAGTACTTC. Translated: CAWSGGLIEGTQYF.